The 17 T cell receptor beta chains given below trace back to one sample, sequenced in a study of Ad26.COV2.S vaccination and SARS-CoV-2 variants. This sample's treatment: approximately 18 received Ad26.COV2.S at low or high dose, single or two shots; about 5 received placebo; per-sample allocation not given. Day 63 after the first vaccine or placebo injection was the time point for sampling. The protocol was immunoSEQ multiplex PCR, while the TCRdb copy is restricted to in-frame clones and leaves out a portion. Among 410,000 or so clones, around 92% were seen once, and the ten largest hold around 1.7%. Material: peripheral blood, obtained in a trial of Ad26.COV2.S vaccine versus placebo. These TCRs come from a person aged 18-65 years who received the Ad26.COV2.S COVID-19 vaccine or a placebo.

For the CDR3, the DNA is TGTGCCAGCAGCCCCGCGGAGACCCAAGAGACCCAGTACTTC. Protein sequence: CASSPAETQETQYF. This chain links TRBV7-8 with TRBJ2-5; the D is unclear. CDR3 size: 14 residues. Per germline, CDR1 SGHVS and CDR2 FQNEAQ. V was shortened by 5 bases and J by 1 base, with 11 bases between the two germline ends.

The V and J genes are TRBV5-4 and TRBJ1-2; no reliable D call. The germline gives CDR1 SGHNT, CDR2 YYREEE (reference sequence). This CDR3 is built from 14 residues. V shed 0 bases and J shed 4 bases, with 10 bases lying between them. Here the CDR3 reads CASSLDAGSYGYTF. Here the CDR3 DNA reads TGTGCCAGCAGCTTGGATGCAGGATCCTATGGCTACACCTTC.

The chain combines TRBV18 with TRBJ1-5; TRBD1 aligns across 8 bases. The CDR3 spans 18 residues. Germline V gene data show CDR1 as KGHSH and CDR2 as LQKENI. Unmatched junction bases numbered 15, after V lost 2 bases and J lost 6 bases. The CDR3 DNA reads TGTGCCAGCTCACCAGCCTGGTCAGGGGGCGCCTGGGGTCAGCCCCAGCATTTT. Translated, it gives CASSPAWSGGAWGQPQHF.

The chain employs TRBV25-1 and TRBJ1-2; D is unresolved. Per germline, CDR1 MGHDK and CDR2 SYGVNS. V was pared by 4 bases and J by 3 bases, with 6 bases between. CDR3 length: 12 residues. The CDR3 DNA is TGTGCCAGCAGTGGGGGTTACTATGGCTACACCTTC. Amino acids: CASSGGYYGYTF.

The chain joins TRBV6-5 to TRBJ2-1, with D unclear. V lost 6 bases, J lost 6 bases, and 15 bases lay in between. The CDR3 runs 14 residues. Germline V gene lookup returns CDR1 MNHEY and CDR2 SVGAGI. The CDR3 loop is CASRFPPGGNEQFF. The CDR3 bases are TGTGCCAGCAGGTTCCCACCTGGTGGCAATGAGCAGTTCTTC.

V gene TRBV27 combines with J gene TRBJ1-6, with D uncertain. CDR1 MNHEY and CDR2 SMNVEV come from the germline V gene (reference sequence). The CDR3 is 15 residues long. The V end lost 4 bases, the J end lost 7 bases, and 14 bases lay between the germline ends. CDR3 in amino acids: CASSSLSGPNSPLHF. The CDR3 region has the DNA TGTGCCAGCAGTTCCCTGAGTGGACCAAATTCACCCCTCCACTTT.

The rearrangement uses TRBV19 and TRBJ1-4, with 8 bases aligning to TRBD1. After removal of 7 bases from V and 4 bases from J, the junction contained 8 bases not matched to a gene. Per the germline V gene, CDR1 is LNHDA and CDR2 is SQIVND (reference sequence). The CDR3 covers 15 residues. The CDR3: CASTKGQGVNEKLFF. The DNA for the CDR3 is TGTGCCAGTACCAAAGGACAGGGTGTTAATGAAAAACTGTTTTTT.

This sequence joins TRBV7-2 and TRBJ2-3, with 12 bases matching TRBD2. Germline V CDR1 and CDR2: SGHTA, FQGNSA. The CDR3 contains 15 residues. Trimming removed 5 bases from V and 6 bases from J; junction bases left unmatched: 6. CDR3 coding DNA: TGTGCCAGCAGCGTCCTAGCGGGGGGGCCGGATACGCAGTATTTT. Encoded protein: CASSVLAGGPDTQYF.

The chain uses TRBV11-2 and TRBJ2-5; D is perhaps TRBD2 (5 bases). V was clipped by 5 bases and J by 5 bases, with 15 bases between them. The CDR3 is 14 amino acids. Per germline, CDR1 SGHAT and CDR2 FQNNGV. CDR3 bases: TGTGCCAGCAGCAAAAGAGCGGTTGTGGAGACCCAGTACTTC. Protein sequence: CASSKRAVVETQYF.

This rearrangement joins TRBV25-1 to TRBJ1-6; 10 bases are shared with TRBD1. The trim removed 6 bases at V and 7 bases at J, leaving 6 bases unmatched. The CDR3 covers 15 residues. Germline V gene data show CDR1 as MGHDK and CDR2 as SYGVNS. CDR3 nucleotides: TGTGCCAGCAGGCTAGACAGGGGGCCGAATTCACCCCTCCACTTT. Translated: CASRLDRGPNSPLHF.

This sequence joins TRBV14 and TRBJ2-1; 13 bases are a match to TRBD2. V gave up 1 base and J gave up 2 bases; unmatched junction bases: 5. Germline-derived CDR1 and CDR2 are SGHDN and FVKESK. CDR3 length: 18 residues. This CDR3 is CASSQVEGLAGAYNEQFF. CDR3 nucleotides: TGTGCCAGCAGCCAAGTGGAAGGACTAGCGGGGGCCTACAATGAGCAGTTCTTC.

This chain links TRBV6-5 with TRBJ2-3, with D uncertain. CDR3 length: 14 residues. V dropped 6 bases and J dropped 1 base, with 11 bases sitting between them. The germline CDR1 and CDR2 sequences are MNHEY and SVGAGI. This chain's CDR3 is CASSSLKGTDTQYF. The CDR3 DNA reads TGTGCCAGCAGCTCCCTAAAGGGCACAGATACGCAGTATTTT.

The CDR3 region is CASSPYQGSLGEAFF. The CDR3 nucleotides read TGTGCCAGCAGCCCATATCAGGGGTCGTTGGGCGAAGCTTTCTTT. V gene TRBV7-9 combines with J gene TRBJ1-1; tentative D call: TRBD1 (6 bases). Trimming shortened V by 5 bases and J by 8 bases, and 21 bases separated the two germline ends. The length of the CDR3 is 15 residues. The germline gives CDR1 SEHNR, CDR2 FQNEAQ (reference sequence).

This chain's CDR3 is CASSLAPRPGETQYF. DNA for the CDR3: TGTGCCAGCAGCTTAGCTCCGAGACCGGGGGAGACCCAGTACTTC. V usage is TRBV7-2 and J usage is TRBJ2-5, with D possibly being TRBD2 (5 bases). The germline V gene has CDR1 SGHTA and CDR2 FQGNSA. The CDR3 extends over 15 amino acids. Trimming cost V 0 bases and J 5 bases, with 13 bases left between them.

V usage is TRBV3-1 (or the pseudogene TRBV3-2) and J usage is TRBJ1-2, with a weak D call TRBD1 (5 bases). CDR3 length: 16 residues. Deletions cut 1 base from V and 2 bases from J, with 14 bases between. Germline V lookup: CDR1 LGHDT, CDR2 YNNKEL (reference sequence). CDR3 region: CASSQGLRATNYGYTF. Written as DNA, the CDR3 is TGTGCCAGCAGCCAAGGTCTCAGGGCAACAAACTATGGCTACACCTTC.

The chain links TRBV10-2 to TRBJ2-1; 12 bases match TRBD2. CDR1 is WSHSY and CDR2 is SAAADI in the germline V gene. The length of the CDR3 is 16 residues. The junction had 5 bases not matched to a gene; V was cut back by 6 bases and J by 2 bases. CDR3 protein: CASRELAGGTYNEQFF. The CDR3 DNA follows: TGCGCCAGCAGGGAACTAGCGGGGGGAACCTACAATGAGCAGTTCTTC.

The CDR3: CASSQVPRRYTF. The CDR3 region has the DNA TGCGCCAGCAGCCAAGTCCCCCGGCGCTACACCTTC. The chain joins TRBV4-1 to TRBJ1-2; D ambiguous. This CDR3 has 12 residues. Trimming took off 1 base at V and 9 bases at J, with 9 bases between the two ends. Germline CDR1 MGHRA, CDR2 YSYEKL.